This T cell receptor (beta chain) was obtained from a study of blood T cells in healthy people across ages. General study findings and limits: TCR beta diversity tracked closely with naive T cell percentage. Both naive CD4+ cell counts and diversity were greater in long-lived donors than in aged donors.

The donors, all healthy, were Caucasians living in Russia, aged roughly 6 to 100. In germline, CDR1 is MGHRA, CDR2 YSYEKL. The CDR3 is 19 amino acids long, termini counted. Concerning this clonotype itself: Antigen specificity is unknown. It is unclear where the CDR3 begins or ends on the DNA, so no DNA is shown, and the CDR3 is as TCRdb lists it.

Next came a second PCR, run for roughly 6 to 11 cycles, which used a sample-barcoded 5' primer along with a J-beta primer mix. TCRdb redid the calling of the 5' RACE reads with MiXCR, one entry per CDR3 protein. The sample gives about 1.4 million distinct CDR3 sequences, around 59% of which show up once; about 6.3% is in the top ten. The specimen was blood. The chain links TRBV4-1 to TRBJ2-2; the table's TRBD2 call for D was not verified on the DNA. This TCR derives from a man aged 18 to 35 in good health. The CDR3 sequence: CVSSQETSGRYFGSGELFF.